This entry is about one TCR beta chain. The antigen remains unidentified. This sample was taken from a study of CD8+ T cells in alopecia areata. Findings of the study overall: In scalp, tofacitinib significantly decreased clonality and expanded CD8+ clones among the top 100.

Treatment defined: oral pan-JAK inhibitor, 5-10 mg twice daily. From alopecia areata patients, lesional scalp punch biopsies and peripheral blood were collected. In each case, RNA was isolated and then reverse transcribed into cDNA as the sequencing template. The protocol was immunoSEQ multiplex PCR, while the TCRdb copy is restricted to in-frame clones and leaves out a portion. The repertoire holds under 130,000 clones, 85% to 90% seen once, with around 10% in the top ten. This sequence was found in a human donor with alopecia areata. This specimen was CD8+ T cells sorted from blood, taken at roughly week 30, from a patient treated with tofacitinib.

CDR3 sequence: CASSVLEGAEQYF. In DNA, the CDR3 is TGCGCCAGCAGCGTCTTGGAGGGAGCCGAGCAGTACTTC. The chain joins TRBV5-1 to TRBJ2-7, with D maybe TRBD2 (6 bases). Germline CDR1 and CDR2: SGHRS and YFSETQ. The CDR3 runs to 13 residues. V was pared by 4 bases and J by 6 bases, with 14 bases between.